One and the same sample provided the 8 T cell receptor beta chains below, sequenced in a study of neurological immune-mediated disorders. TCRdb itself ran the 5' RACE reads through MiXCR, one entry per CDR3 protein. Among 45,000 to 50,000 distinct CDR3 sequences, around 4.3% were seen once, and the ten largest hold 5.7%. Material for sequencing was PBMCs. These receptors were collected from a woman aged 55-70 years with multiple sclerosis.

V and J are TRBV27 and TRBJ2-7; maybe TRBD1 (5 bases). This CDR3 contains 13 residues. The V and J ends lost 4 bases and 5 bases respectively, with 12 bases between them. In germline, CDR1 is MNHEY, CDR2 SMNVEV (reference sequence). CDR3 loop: CASSWGQGNEQYF. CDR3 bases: TGTGCCAGCAGTTGGGGCCAGGGCAACGAGCAGTACTTC.

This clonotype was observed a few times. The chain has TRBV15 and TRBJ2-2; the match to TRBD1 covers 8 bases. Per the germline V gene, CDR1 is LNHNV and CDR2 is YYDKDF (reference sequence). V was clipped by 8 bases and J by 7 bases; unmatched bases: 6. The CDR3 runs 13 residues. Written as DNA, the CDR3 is TGTGCCACCCGGACAGGGTATGGCGGGGAGCTGTTTTTT. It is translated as CATRTGYGGELFF.

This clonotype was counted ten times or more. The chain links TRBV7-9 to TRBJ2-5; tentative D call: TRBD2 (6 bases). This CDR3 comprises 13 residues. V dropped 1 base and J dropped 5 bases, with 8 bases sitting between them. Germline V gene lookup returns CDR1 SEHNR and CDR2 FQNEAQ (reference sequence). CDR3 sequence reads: CASSLGLAETQYF. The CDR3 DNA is TGTGCCAGCAGCTTAGGGCTAGCGGAGACCCAGTACTTC.

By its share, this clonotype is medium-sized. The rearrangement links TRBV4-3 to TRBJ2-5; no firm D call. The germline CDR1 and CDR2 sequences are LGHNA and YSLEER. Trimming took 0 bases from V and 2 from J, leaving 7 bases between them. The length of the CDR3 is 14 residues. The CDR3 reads CASSQDNDQETQYF. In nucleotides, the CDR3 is TGCGCCAGCAGCCAAGATAACGATCAAGAGACCCAGTACTTC.

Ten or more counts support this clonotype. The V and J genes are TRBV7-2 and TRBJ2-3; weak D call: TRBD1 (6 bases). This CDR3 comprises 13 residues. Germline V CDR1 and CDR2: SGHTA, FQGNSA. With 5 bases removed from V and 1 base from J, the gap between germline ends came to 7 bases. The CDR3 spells CASSRQGTDTQYF. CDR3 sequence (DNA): TGTGCCAGCAGCCGACAGGGCACAGATACGCAGTATTTT.

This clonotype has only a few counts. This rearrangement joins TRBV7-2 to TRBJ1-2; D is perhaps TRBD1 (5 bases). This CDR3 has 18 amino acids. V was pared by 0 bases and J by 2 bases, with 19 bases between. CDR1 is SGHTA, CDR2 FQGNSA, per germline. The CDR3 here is CASSLATEGHGQNYGYTF. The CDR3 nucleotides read TGTGCCAGCAGCTTAGCGACGGAAGGACACGGACAAAACTATGGCTACACCTTC.

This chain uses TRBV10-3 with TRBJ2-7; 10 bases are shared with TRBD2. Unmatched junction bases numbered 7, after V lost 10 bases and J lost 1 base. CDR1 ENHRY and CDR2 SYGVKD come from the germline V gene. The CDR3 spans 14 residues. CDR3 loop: CARSSGRLSYEQYV. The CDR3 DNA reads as TGTGCCAGAAGTAGCGGGAGGCTATCCTACGAGCAGTACGTC.

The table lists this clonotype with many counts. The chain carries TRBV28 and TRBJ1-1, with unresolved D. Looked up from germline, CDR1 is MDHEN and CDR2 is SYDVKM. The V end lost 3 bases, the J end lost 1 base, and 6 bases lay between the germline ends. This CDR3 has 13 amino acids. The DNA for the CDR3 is TGTGCCAGCAGTTTCGTCAGGAACACTGAAGCTTTCTTT. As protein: CASSFVRNTEAFF.